The clone carrying this T cell receptor (beta chain) was recorded only once. This sample is drawn from a study of blood T cell repertoires in COVID-19. Study in general: Samples of COVID-19 (acute and convalescent) were obtained from the United States, Italy and Spain. In each case, the material was cDNA or gDNA derived from T cells, B-cell-depleted T cells, or PBMCs.

In the study's own analysis: The assay estimated nucleated cells by amplifying reference gene primers. Some clones are missing from TCRdb's copy, which holds only in-frame ones; the method was immunoSEQ multiplex PCR. V and J calls plus clone size are reproduced from that table; the DNA served to infer D and trimming. In the table there are about 270,000 clones, approximately 81% of which are singletons. J lost 8 bases, V lost 4 bases, and 5 bases had no gene match. The CDR3 is made up of 13 amino acids. Germline CDR1 and CDR2: SGHAT and FQNNGV. This TCR derives from a woman between 18 and 29 years old with acute or convalescent COVID-19. This chain joins TRBV11-2 and TRBJ2-1; 7 bases are a match to TRBD1. The sample comprised peripheral blood. The CDR3 sequence: CASSYRGSDEQFF. CDR3 DNA: TGTGCCAGCAGCTACAGGGGCTCGGATGAGCAGTTCTTC.